This T cell receptor beta chain stems from a study of shared clonotypes between healthy human individuals. This CDR3 comprises 14 residues. Per germline, CDR1 MNHEY and CDR2 SMNVEV (reference sequence). V was cut by 6 bases and J by 3 bases, with 13 bases left in between. Donors were Caucasian adults residing in Nashville, Tennessee, USA. Study results and limitations: Non-shared clonotypes were found to have lower generation probabilities than the clonotypes that were shared by all four of the sorted-subset donors. Clonotype sharing across donors was expected to vary with sequencing depth.

Produced via immunoSEQ multiplex PCR; TCRdb's table is partial and in-frame only. The data show 550,000 to 800,000 clones, about 92% seen once. Regarding this clone: Its antigen remains unknown.

The sample taken for sequencing was memory CD8+ T cells from PBMCs. Subset meaning: CD45RO+ cells pooled with CCR7-negative TemRA cells. This chain links TRBV27 with TRBJ2-3; no clear D. The TCR sequence derives from a man between 18 and 35 years old in good health. Some clones in this sample may be carry-over from other donors' samples. The DNA of the CDR3 is TGTGCCAGCAGCTGGTCTCGCCCGACAGATACGCAGTATTTT. This codes for CASSWSRPTDTQYF.